This T cell receptor beta chain was sequenced in a study of T-cell reconstitution after alpha-beta-depleted transplantation in children. Researchers prepared the TCRbeta library using unique molecular identifiers, the study reports. In TCRdb, the PCR reads were re-called with MiXCR into one record per CDR3 protein. The sample lists roughly 110,000 distinct CDR3 sequences, about a tenth occurring once. In the case of this clonotype: Antigen unknown.

Study results and caveats: By one year post-transplant, T-cell counts and diversity largely arose from T cells that were newly produced. Several patients had high TCRbeta diversity at day 60; it came from surviving recipient T cells and thymic progenitors. There were reportedly several hundred expanded graft clones from which alpha-beta T cells came about two months after transplant.

The material was PBMCs, obtained before TCRalphabeta/CD19-depleted stem cell transplant. The TCR comes from a boy between 2 and 10 years old with acute lymphoblastic leukemia, due to receive a stem cell transplant.

The DNA for the CDR3 is TGTGCCAGCAGTTACTCCTTAGGGGACAATGAGCAGTTCTTC. It yields the protein CASSYSLGDNEQFF. The chain employs TRBV6-5 and TRBJ2-1, with a tentative D call TRBD1 (5 bases). V was shortened by 0 bases and J by 5 bases, with 8 bases between the two germline ends. This CDR3 is built from 14 residues. Germline V gene data show CDR1 as MNHEY and CDR2 as SVGAGI.